These 20 T cell receptor beta chains share one sample of origin, sequenced in a study of blood T cell repertoires in COVID-19. TCRdb's table, derived via immunoSEQ multiplex PCR, lists solely in-frame clones and lacks some. Among 93,000 or so clones listed, 84% were seen once. Sequencing was carried out using peripheral blood. The receptor source for this set is a human donor in a cohort sampled during active or convalescent COVID-19.

The V gene is TRBV28, the J gene TRBJ2-2, with unresolved D. V lost 6 bases and J 6 bases, leaving 11 bases between the germline ends. CDR3 length equals 13 residues. Germline V gene data show CDR1 as MDHEN and CDR2 as SYDVKM. The CDR3 protein is CASSLLFAGELFF. For the CDR3, the DNA is TGTGCCAGCAGCCTCCTCTTCGCCGGGGAGCTGTTTTTT.

The gene calls are TRBV11-1 and TRBJ1-2; TRBD1 agrees at 8 bases. Unmatched junction bases numbered 10, after V lost 0 bases and J lost 4 bases. Germline CDR1 and CDR2: SGHAT and FQDESV (reference sequence). The CDR3 spans 17 residues. CDR3 nucleotides: TGTGCCAGCAGCTTAGCCAGCCGGGACAGGTCTTCCTATGGCTACACCTTC. Translation: CASSLASRDRSSYGYTF.

The chain combines TRBV9 with TRBJ1-4; no clear D gene. This CDR3 has 13 residues. V lost 0 bases to trimming and J lost 5 bases, with 5 bases between them. CDR1 is SGDLS and CDR2 is YYNGEE in the germline V gene. The CDR3 reads CASSVGLNEKLFF. The CDR3 bases are TGTGCCAGCAGCGTAGGTCTGAATGAAAAACTGTTTTTT.

This chain links TRBV19 with TRBJ1-5; a weak D match, TRBD1 (6 bases). Trimming removed 8 bases from V and 4 bases from J, with 12 bases in between. Germline-derived CDR1 and CDR2 are LNHDA and SQIVND (reference sequence). The CDR3 covers 13 residues. The CDR3, as DNA: TGTGCCAGTGGGGGCAATGGGAATCAGCCCCAGCATTTT. Encoded protein: CASGGNGNQPQHF.

This chain links TRBV5-1 with TRBJ1-2; D possibly corresponds to TRBD1 (6 bases). The V gene's germline CDR1 is SGHRS and CDR2 YFSETQ. The V and J ends lost 7 bases and 0 bases respectively, with 13 bases between them. The CDR3 loop spans 14 amino acids. The CDR3 loop reads CASLDDRTNYGYTF. For the CDR3, the DNA is TGCGCCAGCCTTGATGACAGGACTAACTATGGCTACACCTTC. Combining the CDR3 with reference TRBV5-1 and TRBJ1-2 gives the whole variable domain KAGVTQTPRYLIKTRGQQVTLSCSPISGHRSVSWYQQTPGQGLQFLFEYFSETQRNKGNFPGRFSGRQFSNSRSEMNVSTLELGDSALYLCASLDDRTNYGYTFGSGTRLTVV.

This chain joins TRBV28 and TRBJ1-4; TRBD1 matches 9 bases. Trimming cost V 3 bases and J 7 bases; bases outside gene matches: 9. This CDR3 is built from 16 residues. In germline, CDR1 is MDHEN, CDR2 SYDVKM. The CDR3 reads CASSFIQGASTEKLFF. DNA for the CDR3: TGTGCCAGCAGTTTCATACAGGGGGCAAGTACTGAAAAACTGTTTTTT.

The chain carries TRBV4-1 and TRBJ2-1; 11 bases line up with TRBD2. Germline V lookup: CDR1 MGHRA, CDR2 YSYEKL. Trimming removed 1 base from V and 3 bases from J; junction bases left unmatched: 8. This CDR3 is 18 amino acids long. In DNA, the CDR3 is TGCGCCAGCAGCCAAGGGGCTAGCGGGGGGACAAACTACAATGAGCAGTTCTTC. Translation gives CASSQGASGGTNYNEQFF.

The rearrangement uses TRBV15 and TRBJ1-6, with D hard to call. Germline V gives CDR1 LNHNV, CDR2 YYDKDF (reference sequence). The CDR3 has 17 residues. Trimming removed 0 bases at V and 6 bases at J, with 15 bases between. In DNA form, the CDR3 reads TGTGCCACCAGCAGAGATGCGTCATACCCATTTAATTCACCCCTCCACTTT. Encoded protein: CATSRDASYPFNSPLHF.

The chain employs TRBV18 and TRBJ2-3; D is possibly TRBD2 (5 bases). The CDR3 totals 15 residues. CDR1 is KGHSH, CDR2 LQKENI, per germline. V lost 9 bases, J lost 1 base, and 17 bases lay in between. The CDR3 region is CASSARGSGTDTQYF. The CDR3 nucleotides read TGTGCCAGTTCCGCCCGGGGATCGGGCACAGATACGCAGTATTTT. Supplemented by reference TRBV18 and TRBJ2-3, the full variable domain reads NAGVMQNPRHLVRRRGQEARLRCSPMKGHSHVYWYRQLPEEGLKFMVYLQKENIIDESGMPKERFSAEFPKEGPSILRIQQVVRGDSAAYFCASSARGSGTDTQYFGPGTRLTVL.

The chain combines TRBV28 with TRBJ1-1; 7 bases match TRBD1. After removal of 5 bases from V and 1 base from J, the junction contained 10 bases not matched to a gene. This CDR3 region has 16 residues. Looked up from germline, CDR1 is MDHEN and CDR2 is SYDVKM. This CDR3 is CASSDPIGQENTEAFF. CDR3 sequence (DNA): TGTGCCAGCAGTGATCCAATCGGACAGGAGAACACTGAAGCTTTCTTT.

This clone appeared a single time. The chain uses TRBV6-6 and TRBJ1-5; 8 nucleotides match TRBD1. The V gene's germline CDR1 is MNHNY and CDR2 SVGAGI (reference sequence). The length of the CDR3 is 13 residues. V lost 8 bases to trimming and J lost 6 bases; unmatched junction nucleotides: 6. CDR3 DNA: TGTGCCAGCGGGACAGGCGGGGGTCAGCCCCAGCATTTT. It translates to CASGTGGGQPQHF.

The genes are TRBV19 and TRBJ2-5, with a tentative D call TRBD2 (5 bases). V lost 11 bases, J lost 5 bases, and 18 bases lay in between. The CDR3 contains 13 residues. The germline V gene has CDR1 LNHDA and CDR2 SQIVND (reference sequence). CDR3 amino acids: CASSEEVFETQYF. In nucleotides, the CDR3 is TGTGCCTCCTCCGAGGAGGTATTTGAGACCCAGTACTTC.

The CDR3 bases are TGTGCCATCAGTGAGTCGACAGTAGTCGGCAATCAGCCCCAGCATTTT. Residues: CAISESTVVGNQPQHF. The chain uses TRBV10-3 and TRBJ1-5; D is perhaps TRBD1 (5 bases). The germline CDR1 and CDR2 sequences are ENHRY and SYGVKD. The V and J ends lost 0 bases and 2 bases respectively, with 11 bases between them. The CDR3 is 16 residues long.

The CDR3 loop is CASSSLRDFNQPQHF. For the CDR3, the DNA is TGTGCCAGCAGTTCCCTCCGGGACTTCAATCAGCCCCAGCATTTT. The J gene is TRBJ1-5, the V gene TRBV6-5; maybe TRBD1 (5 bases). The V gene's germline CDR1 is MNHEY and CDR2 SVGAGI. Trimming left V 4 bases short and J 3 bases short, with 13 bases between. The CDR3 extends over 15 amino acids.

The chain links TRBV6-6 to TRBJ1-1; 10 bases fit TRBD1. The CDR3 is 15 amino acids. J lost 4 bases, V lost 5 bases, and 7 bases had no gene match. Germline V CDR1 and CDR2: MNHNY, SVGAGI (reference sequence). CDR3 loop: CASSDRDRGGTEAFF. In DNA form, the CDR3 reads TGTGCCAGCAGTGACCGGGACAGGGGAGGCACTGAAGCTTTCTTT.

This chain joins TRBV19 and TRBJ1-1, with 8 positions matching TRBD1. CDR1 and CDR2 (germline): LNHDA, SQIVND (reference sequence). This CDR3 has 19 amino acids. Unmatched junction bases numbered 21, after V lost 5 bases and J lost 4 bases. CDR3 DNA sequence: TGTGCCAGTAGTTCAGAGGCCTCAGGGGGCGTTGGGTCGGGCACTGAAGCTTTCTTT. Its translation: CASSSEASGGVGSGTEAFF.

The V and J genes are TRBV5-1 and TRBJ1-6; 10 nucleotides line up with TRBD1. CDR3 size: 18 residues. Germline V lookup: CDR1 SGHRS, CDR2 YFSETQ. V shed 3 bases, J shed 1 base, and the junction held 7 bases outside the gene matches. CDR3 in DNA: TGCGCCAGCAGCTCACCCCGGGACAGGGGATCCTATAATTCACCCCTCCACTTT. This translates into CASSSPRDRGSYNSPLHF.

The V call is TRBV7-9, the J call TRBJ2-2; D is ambiguous. This CDR3 has 16 residues. Germline CDR1 is SEHNR and CDR2 is FQNEAQ (reference sequence). The V and J ends lost 2 bases and 4 bases respectively, with 14 bases between them. The CDR3, as DNA: TGTGCCAGCAGCTTAAGGCCCGGAGTTGGCACCGGGGAGCTGTTTTTT. This sequence encodes CASSLRPGVGTGELFF.

This chain joins TRBV6-5 and TRBJ1-2; D not resolved. V lost 0 bases and J 8 bases, leaving 10 bases between the germline ends. The CDR3 length is 13 residues. Germline CDR1 MNHEY, CDR2 SVGAGI. The chain's CDR3 is CASSYSRSQGYTF. The CDR3 bases are TGTGCCAGCAGTTACTCGAGGTCGCAGGGCTACACCTTC.

The chain recombines TRBV24-1 with TRBJ2-5; 7 bases align to TRBD2. The trim removed 4 bases at V and 2 bases at J, leaving 3 bases unmatched. CDR3 length equals 14 residues. Per the germline V gene, CDR1 is KGHDR and CDR2 is SFDVKD. The CDR3 sequence: CATSEGGMQETQYF. CDR3 bases: TGTGCCACCAGTGAGGGGGGGATGCAAGAGACCCAGTACTTC.